The rows below give T cell receptor beta chains drawn from one sample of a study of naive and memory T cell subsets. TCRdb ran MiXCR on the 5' RACE reads and lists one entry per CDR3 protein. The sample holds around 48,000 distinct CDR3 sequences, approximately 4.5% seen once. The receptors stem from a female donor in good health. Each CDR3 is given with its conserved first and last residue. A D gene is named only where the DNA matches it firmly. Clone size, where shown, is once, few, many, or a class for clones that have expanded.

>TRBJ1-1|-|-|TRBV20-1
CSASTGNTEAFF
TGCAGTGCTAGTACAGGGAACACTGAAGCTTTCTTT
>TRBJ1-1|many|TRBD1|TRBV20-1
CSAEWDSQDTEAFF
TGCAGTGCTGAGTGGGACAGCCAGGACACTGAAGCTTTCTTT
>TRBJ2-3|many|TRBD2|TRBV10-1
CASSERAGGPDTQYF
TGCGCCAGCAGTGAGAGGGCGGGAGGGCCAGATACGCAGTATTTT
>TRBJ2-7|many|-|TRBV6-6
CASSYLGEYEQYF
TGTGCCAGCAGTTACTTAGGGGAATACGAGCAGTACTTC
>TRBJ2-5|many|-|TRBV5-1
CASSLDARNVGYETQYF
TGCGCCAGCAGCTTGGACGCTAGAAATGTGGGGTACGAGACCCAGTACTTC
>TRBJ2-2|many|-|TRBV5-1
CASSSERDTGELFF
TGCGCCAGCAGCTCGGAGCGGGACACCGGGGAGCTGTTTTTT
>TRBJ2-7|many|-|TRBV4-1
CASSPGPLKDEQYF
TGCGCCAGCAGCCCGGGACCCCTGAAGGACGAGCAGTACTTC
>TRBJ1-1|many|-|TRBV29-1
CSVGAGTWGTEAFF
TGCAGCGTTGGGGCGGGGACCTGGGGCACTGAAGCTTTCTTT
>TRBJ2-7|many|-|TRBV6-2/TRBV6-3
CASSRSSEQYF
TGTGCCAGCAGTCGGTCGAGCGAGCAGTACTTC
>TRBJ2-7|many|-|TRBV5-1
CASSLAGAAFLSEQYF
TGCGCCAGCAGCTTGGCCGGGGCAGCGTTCCTCTCCGAGCAGTACTTC
>TRBJ2-1|many|TRBD2|TRBV28
CASSPAGGGNEQFF
TGTGCCAGCAGCCCCGCGGGGGGGGGCAATGAGCAGTTCTTC
>TRBJ1-1|-|-|TRBV19
CASSLGTVQFTAFF
TGTGCCAGTAGTCTTGGGACCGTCCAATTCACAGCTTTCTTT
>TRBJ2-7|many|-|TRBV4-2
CASSQDGREQYF
TGTGCCAGCAGCCAAGATGGAAGGGAGCAGTACTTC
>TRBJ1-3|few|-|TRBV14
CASSHLDGRGNTIYF
TGTGCCAGCAGCCATCTCGACGGCCGTGGAAACACCATATATTTT
>TRBJ2-1|many|TRBD2|TRBV5-5
CASSLVLAGNNEQFF
TGTGCCAGCAGCTTAGTACTAGCGGGGAACAATGAGCAGTTCTTC
>TRBJ2-5|many|TRBD2|TRBV29-1
CSGQGLAVETQYF
TGCAGCGGACAGGGACTAGCTGTGGAGACCCAGTACTTC
>TRBJ2-7|many|TRBD2|TRBV5-1
CASSLASGSYEQYF
TGCGCCAGCAGCTTGGCTAGCGGTTCCTACGAGCAGTACTTC
>TRBJ1-1|many|-|TRBV7-9
CASSLDTMNTEAFF
TGTGCCAGCAGCTTAGACACAATGAACACTGAAGCTTTCTTT
>TRBJ2-7|many|TRBD1|TRBV28
CASSFDRVDEQYF
TGTGCCAGCAGTTTCGACAGGGTCGACGAGCAGTACTTC
>TRBJ2-3|many|TRBD1|TRBV7-2
CASSLRFRTGATDTQYF
TGTGCCAGCAGCTTAAGGTTCAGGACAGGGGCCACAGATACGCAGTATTTT
>TRBJ2-4|many|-|TRBV5-6
CASASRKNIQYF
TGTGCCAGCGCAAGTCGGAAAAACATTCAGTACTTC
>TRBJ2-3|-|-|TRBV29-1
CSGHWGTDTQYF
TGCAGCGGACACTGGGGCACAGATACGCAGTATTTT
>TRBJ2-3|many|TRBD2|TRBV24-1
CATSPASGDTQYF
TGTGCCACCAGTCCGGCTAGCGGAGATACGCAGTATTTT
>TRBJ2-5|many|TRBD2|TRBV5-6
CASSFSGRLETQYF
TGTGCCAGCAGCTTTAGCGGGAGATTGGAGACCCAGTACTTC
>TRBJ2-2|many|TRBD1|TRBV19
CASSKGQGLNTGELFF
TGTGCCAGTAGTAAAGGACAGGGATTGAACACCGGGGAGCTGTTTTTT